The entry that follows covers one T cell receptor (beta chain) sequence. The antigen remains unidentified. The data were taken from a study of T cell responses to AZD1222 COVID-19 vaccine. Study-wide results and limits: The CD4 TCRs associated with vaccination extended across spike and predominated at 160-218 and 743-854.

V dropped 6 bases and J dropped 10; count of bases not matched to a gene: 19. Per the germline V gene, CDR1 is SGHRS and CDR2 is YFSETQ. The CDR3 has 17 amino acids. Measured with immunoSEQ multiplex PCR; TCRdb has only the in-frame clones, and not every one. The repertoire includes 150,000 to 200,000 clones, approximately 90% of them detected once, and 4% to 5.5% sits in the top ten. The material sequenced was peripheral blood, taken on day 0 of AZD1222 vaccination. The chain links TRBV5-1 to TRBJ2-1, with 10 bases lining up with TRBD2. The clonotype comes from an adult in good health. CDR3 protein: CASTRGRALAGGWEQFF. The CDR3, as DNA: TGCGCCAGCACGAGGGGCCGGGCCTTAGCGGGAGGCTGGGAGCAGTTCTTC.